This TCR beta chain is drawn from a study of shared clonotypes between healthy human individuals. The overall study: CD4 naive and CD4 memory each took three plates per donor, while CD8 naive took two and CD8 memory one.

The authors loaded roughly 200 ng DNA, approximately 30,000 T cell genomes, into sorted-subset replicate PCRs. Sequencing was performed with immunoSEQ multiplex PCR; in TCRdb, only in-frame clones are kept and a portion is missing. The repertoire holds around 1.5 million clones, nearly 99% seen once, with 0.4% to 0.55% in the top ten. Findings and limits, study-wide: Four donors shared approximately 5% of their naive CD4 clonotypes. Specimens sampled were limited to blood, with tissue repertoires likely differing.

Concerning this clone itself: Antigen specificity is unknown.

This TCR came from a man under 40 in good health. Material for sequencing was naive CD4+ T cells sorted from blood. Stated subset: CD45RA+ positively selected.

CDR3 DNA sequence: TGTGCCAGCAGCCCCGCGACTAGCAGACCCTACAATGAGCAGTTCTTC. Translating it yields CASSPATSRPYNEQFF. The chain is built from TRBV7-9 and TRBJ2-1, with TRBD2 matching 7 bases. The CDR3 has 16 amino acids. Germline CDR1 reads SEHNR; CDR2 reads FQNEAQ (reference sequence). V dropped 5 bases and J dropped 2; count of bases not matched to a gene: 9. Drawing the rest from reference TRBV7-9 and TRBJ2-1, the complete variable domain is DTGVSQNPRHKITKRGQNVTFRCDPISEHNRLYWYRQTLGQGPEFLTYFQNEAQLEKSRLLSDRFSAERPKGSFSTLEIQRTEQGDSAMYLCASSPATSRPYNEQFFGPGTRLTVL.